The clone carrying this T cell receptor beta chain was counted at least ten times. Its matching antigen is unknown. The sample comes from a study of human T cells and chemical hapten exposure. The CDR3 covers 14 residues. V shed 6 bases and J shed 4 bases, with 13 bases lying between them. From germline, CDR1 is MDHEN and CDR2 SYDVKM. Study conclusions and caveats: Patch test score rose with PT1 expanded TCRs, significant at 8, 16, 32, not 4.

Library construction involved attaching unique molecular identifiers to individual cDNA molecules, which allowed quantitative, reproducible TCR counting. TCRdb processed the RACE reads anew with MiXCR; each CDR3 protein has one entry. The sample holds 40,000 or so distinct CDR3 sequences, under 4.5% seen once. Stated time point: patch test 1, 2 weeks after DPC sensitization. The treatment here: therapeutic diphenylcyclopropenone sensitization with weekly scalp DPC. Before extraction, the whole blood was not fractionated, and total RNA was taken from it. The chain couples TRBV28 to TRBJ1-3; D is possibly TRBD1 (6 bases). The TCR sequence derives from a man in his forties or fifties with alopecia areata. Some clones in this sample may be carry-over from other donors' samples. The sequenced sample was whole blood, obtained in connection with sensitization to the hapten diphenylcyclopropenone (DPC). The CDR3 loop reads CASRPGVAGNTIYF. CDR3 DNA: TGTGCCAGCAGGCCAGGGGTAGCCGGAAACACCATATATTTT.